This T cell receptor beta chain comes out of a study of graft-versus-host responses after intestinal transplantation. Study details: Every one of the recipients received anti-thymocyte globulin induction and afterwards took tacrolimus and steroids for approximately three years. Study conclusions and caveats: High graft-versus-host to host-versus-graft T cell clonal ratios marked allografts of patients with graft-donor macrochimerism.

Profiling relied on immunoSEQ multiplex PCR, and the TCRdb table lists in-frame clones only, not all of them. The sample has 75,000 to 100,000 clones; 80% to 95% are singletons. Concerning this clone itself: The target antigen is unknown.

The CDR3 covers 16 residues. Per germline, CDR1 SGHVS and CDR2 FNYEAQ. J was trimmed by 2 bases and V by 5 bases; bases with no gene match: 8. Specimen: PBMCs, collected around 68 weeks after intestinal transplant. V is TRBV7-6 and J is TRBJ2-5, with 10 bases aligning to TRBD1. The receptor was isolated from a human patient who received an intestinal transplant, so some T cells may come from the graft donor. CDR3 loop: CASSHRQGANQETQYF. The CDR3 nucleotides are TGTGCCAGCAGCCACCGACAGGGGGCGAATCAAGAGACCCAGTACTTC.